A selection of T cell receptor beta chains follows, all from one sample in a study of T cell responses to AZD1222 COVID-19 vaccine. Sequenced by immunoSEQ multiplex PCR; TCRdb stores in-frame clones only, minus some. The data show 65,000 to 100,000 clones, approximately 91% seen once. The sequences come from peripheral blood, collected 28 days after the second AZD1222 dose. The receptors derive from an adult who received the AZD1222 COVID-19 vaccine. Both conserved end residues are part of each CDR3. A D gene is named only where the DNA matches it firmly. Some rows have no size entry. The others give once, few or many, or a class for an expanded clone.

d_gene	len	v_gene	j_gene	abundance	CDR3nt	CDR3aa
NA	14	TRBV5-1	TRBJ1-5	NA	TGCGCCAGCAGCTTGAGTACCGGAGAGCAGCCCCAGCATTTT	CASSLSTGEQPQHF
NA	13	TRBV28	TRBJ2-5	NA	TGTGCCAGCAGGGGGGTGAGACAAGAGACCCAGTACTTC	CASRGVRQETQYF
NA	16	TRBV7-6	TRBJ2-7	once	TGTGCCAGCAGCTCCCTTAAGGGTCCTAGCGTCTACGAGCAGTACTTC	CASSSLKGPSVYEQYF
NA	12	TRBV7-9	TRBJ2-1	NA	TGTGCCAGCAGCCCGGGTGGGGATGAGCAGTTCTTC	CASSPGGDEQFF
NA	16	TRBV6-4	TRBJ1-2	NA	TGTGCCAGCCGGTTGTGGGGAGGTCCTACAAACTATGGCTACACCTTC	CASRLWGGPTNYGYTF
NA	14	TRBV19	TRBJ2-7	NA	TGTGCCAGTAGTATGGGTGGGGCCTCCTACGAGCAGTACTTC	CASSMGGASYEQYF
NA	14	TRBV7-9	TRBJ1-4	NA	TGTGCCAGCAGCGCCGACTGGGGCGGTGAAAAACTGTTTTTT	CASSADWGGEKLFF
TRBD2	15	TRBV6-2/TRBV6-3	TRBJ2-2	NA	TGTGCCAGCAGTTACGGGACTAGAGACACCGGGGAGCTGTTTTTT	CASSYGTRDTGELFF
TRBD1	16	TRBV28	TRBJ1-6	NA	TGTGCCAGCAGTCTACTAAGACAGGGCGGGAATTCACCCCTCCACTTT	CASSLLRQGGNSPLHF
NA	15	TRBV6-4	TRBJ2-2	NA	TGTGCCAGCAGTGAAGGGGAGCGGAACACCGGGGAGCTGTTTTTT	CASSEGERNTGELFF
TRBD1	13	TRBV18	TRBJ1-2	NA	TGTGCCAGCTCACCGGACAGGCCCTATGGCTACACCTTC	CASSPDRPYGYTF
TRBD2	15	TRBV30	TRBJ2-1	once	TGTGCCTGGAATATCGGGACTAGTCCCTACAATGAGCAGTTCTTC	CAWNIGTSPYNEQFF
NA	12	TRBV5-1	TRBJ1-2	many	TGCGCCACCTCATCCGGGGGGCCCGGCTACACCTTC	CATSSGGPGYTF
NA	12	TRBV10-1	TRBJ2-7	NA	TGCGCCAGCAGTACGAGCTCCTACGAGCAGTACTTC	CASSTSSYEQYF
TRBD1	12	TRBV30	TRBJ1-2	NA	TGTGCCTGGAACGACAGGGCCTATGGCTACACCTTC	CAWNDRAYGYTF
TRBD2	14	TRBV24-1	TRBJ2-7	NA	TGTGCCACCACAAAGCGGGAGGGGGTCAACGAGCAGTACTTC	CATTKREGVNEQYF
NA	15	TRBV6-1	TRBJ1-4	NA	TGTGCCAGCAGTGAAGTTAGGCGATCTTATGAAAAACTGTTTTTT	CASSEVRRSYEKLFF
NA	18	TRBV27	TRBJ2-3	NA	TGTGCCAGCAGTACTCGTGTTGGGGCCAGGGGCCCCACAGATACGCAGTATTTT	CASSTRVGARGPTDTQYF
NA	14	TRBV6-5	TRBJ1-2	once	TGTGCCAGCAGTCCCCAAGGGATTTTCTATGGCTACACCTTC	CASSPQGIFYGYTF
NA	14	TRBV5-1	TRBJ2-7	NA	TGCGCCAGCAGCTTGTCCTTCGGCCTTTACGAGCAGTACTTC	CASSLSFGLYEQYF
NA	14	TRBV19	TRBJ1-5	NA	TGTGCCAGTAGTTGGTCAGGGGGCAATCAGCCCCAGCATTTT	CASSWSGGNQPQHF
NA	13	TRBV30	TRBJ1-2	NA	TGTGCCTGGACCCCCGGGGGAAGGGGTGGCTACACCTTC	CAWTPGGRGGYTF
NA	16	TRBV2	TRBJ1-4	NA	TGTGCCAGCAGTGAAGGGGACCTTGCAACTAATGAAAAACTGTTTTTT	CASSEGDLATNEKLFF
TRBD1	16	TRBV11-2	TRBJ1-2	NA	TGTGCCAGCAGCTTAGGGACAGGGAAGAAACGCTATGGCTACACCTTC	CASSLGTGKKRYGYTF
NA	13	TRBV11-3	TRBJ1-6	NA	TGTGCCAGCAGCTTTGAGCTTAATTCACCCCTCCACTTT	CASSFELNSPLHF
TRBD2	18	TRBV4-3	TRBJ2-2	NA	TGCGCCAGCAGCCAAGAAGTTCGGCTAGCGGGACGGACCGGGGAGCTGTTTTTT	CASSQEVRLAGRTGELFF
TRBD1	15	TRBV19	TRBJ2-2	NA	TGTGCCAGTAGCCACCTAACAGGGGTTATCGGGGAGCTGTTTTTT	CASSHLTGVIGELFF
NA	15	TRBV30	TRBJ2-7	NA	TGTGCCTGGAGCCCCTCACGGGACTCCCCAGCTCAGCAGTACTTC	CAWSPSRDSPAQQYF
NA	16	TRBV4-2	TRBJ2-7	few	TGTGCCAGCAGCCAAGACAGGTCCTCAAGCTCCTACGAGCAGTACTTC	CASSQDRSSSSYEQYF
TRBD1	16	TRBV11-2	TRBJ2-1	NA	TGTGCCAGCAGCCTAGGACAGGACCACAACTACAATGAGCAGTTCTTC	CASSLGQDHNYNEQFF
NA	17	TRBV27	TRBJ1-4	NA	TGTGCCAGCAGTTCGCGGGACAATCCCGCTACTAATGAAAAACTGTTTTTT	CASSSRDNPATNEKLFF
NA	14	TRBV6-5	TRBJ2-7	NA	TGTGCCAGCAGTTTTGTGGGGTTGCCCTACGAGCAGTACTTC	CASSFVGLPYEQYF
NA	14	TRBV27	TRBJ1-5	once	TGTGCCAGCAGTTTAGGGCGGGGGAATCAGCCCCAGCATTTT	CASSLGRGNQPQHF
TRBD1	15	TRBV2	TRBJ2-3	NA	TGTGCCAGCAGTTCCGGGACAGGGACCACAGATACGCAGTATTTT	CASSSGTGTTDTQYF
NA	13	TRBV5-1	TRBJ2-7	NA	TGCGCCAGCAGCTTGAACGGCAACTACGAGCAGTACTTC	CASSLNGNYEQYF
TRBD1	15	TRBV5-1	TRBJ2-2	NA	TGCGCCAGCAGCGGCGGACAGGGGGCCACCGGGGAGCTGTTTTTT	CASSGGQGATGELFF
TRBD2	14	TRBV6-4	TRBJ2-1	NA	TGTGCCAGCAGTGAGAGGACTAGCGGGGGTGAGCAGTTCTTC	CASSERTSGGEQFF
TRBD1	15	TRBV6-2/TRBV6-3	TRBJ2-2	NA	TGTGCCAGCAGTATCACAGGGGGCGACACCGGGGAGCTGTTTTTT	CASSITGGDTGELFF
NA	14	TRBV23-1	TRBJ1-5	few	TGCGCCAGCAGTCATCGACACCCCAATCAGCCCCAGCATTTT	CASSHRHPNQPQHF
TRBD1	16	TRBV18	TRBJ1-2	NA	TGTGCCAGCTCACTCCGGGACAGGATAGGTGGGGATGGCTACACCTTC	CASSLRDRIGGDGYTF
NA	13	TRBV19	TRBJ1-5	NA	TGTGCCAGTAGTGATACCGCAAATCAGCCCCAGCATTTT	CASSDTANQPQHF
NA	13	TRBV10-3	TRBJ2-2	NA	TGTGCCATCAGGGGGCCAACCACCGGGGAGCTGTTTTTT	CAIRGPTTGELFF
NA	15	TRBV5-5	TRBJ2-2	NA	TGTGCCAGCAGCTCGCTGGTGACGAACACCGGGGAGCTGTTTTTT	CASSSLVTNTGELFF
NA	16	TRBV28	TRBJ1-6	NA	TGTGCCAGCAGTCTCTCCTCGGGACGCAGTAATTCACCCCTCCACTTT	CASSLSSGRSNSPLHF
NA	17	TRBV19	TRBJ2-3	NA	TGTGCCAGTAGTATAGAAGCAGACAGGTGGGCGGCAGATACGCAGTATTTT	CASSIEADRWAADTQYF
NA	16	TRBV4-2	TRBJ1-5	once	TGTGCCAGCAGCCCAGAGGGGCCGGGTGGGAATCAGCCCCAGCATTTT	CASSPEGPGGNQPQHF
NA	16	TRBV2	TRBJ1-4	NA	TGTGCCAGCAGTGACCGTGGGGACGGGGCTAATGAAAAACTGTTTTTT	CASSDRGDGANEKLFF
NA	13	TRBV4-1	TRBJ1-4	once	TGCGCCAGCAGCCCCATTGGGTTTGGAAAACTGTTTTTT	CASSPIGFGKLFF
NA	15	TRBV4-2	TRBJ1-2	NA	TGTGCCAGCAGCCAAGTTTTGGACGCTTATTATGGCTACACCTTC	CASSQVLDAYYGYTF
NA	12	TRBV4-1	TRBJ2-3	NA	TGCGCCAGCGGAAGAGTCGAAGATACGCAGTATTTT	CASGRVEDTQYF
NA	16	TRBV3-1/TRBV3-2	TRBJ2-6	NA	TGTGCCAGCAGCCAAGGATCCGGCTCTGGGGCCAACGTCCTGACTTTC	CASSQGSGSGANVLTF
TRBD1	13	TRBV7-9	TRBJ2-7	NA	TGTGCCAGCAGCCCTAGACAGGGCCACGAGCAGTACTTC	CASSPRQGHEQYF
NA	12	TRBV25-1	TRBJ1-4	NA	TGTGCCAGCAGTGAAATCCGGGGAGGAGTGTTTTTT	CASSEIRGGVFF
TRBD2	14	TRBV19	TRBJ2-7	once	TGTGCCAGTAGCCCCGGACTAGCGGGGTACGAGCAGTACTTC	CASSPGLAGYEQYF
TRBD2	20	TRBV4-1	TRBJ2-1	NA	TGCGCCAGCAGCCAAGGGGTACTAGCGGGAGGGGCTTACCGTATGGATGAGCAGTTCTTC	CASSQGVLAGGAYRMDEQFF
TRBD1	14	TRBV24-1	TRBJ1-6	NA	TGTGCCACCAGTGAAGGGACAGTGAATTCACCCCTCCACTTT	CATSEGTVNSPLHF
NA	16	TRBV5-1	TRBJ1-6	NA	TGCGCCAGCAGCTTGGTGGCACAGGGTAGGGATTCACCCCTCCACTTT	CASSLVAQGRDSPLHF
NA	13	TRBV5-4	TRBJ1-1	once	TGTGCCAGCAGCTTGCCGTTTGGGGCTGAAGCTTTCTTT	CASSLPFGAEAFF
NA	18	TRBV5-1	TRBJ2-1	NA	TGCGCCAGCAGCTTGGTCCCCGCCGGGACCTCGATCCCAAATGAGCAGTTCTTC	CASSLVPAGTSIPNEQFF